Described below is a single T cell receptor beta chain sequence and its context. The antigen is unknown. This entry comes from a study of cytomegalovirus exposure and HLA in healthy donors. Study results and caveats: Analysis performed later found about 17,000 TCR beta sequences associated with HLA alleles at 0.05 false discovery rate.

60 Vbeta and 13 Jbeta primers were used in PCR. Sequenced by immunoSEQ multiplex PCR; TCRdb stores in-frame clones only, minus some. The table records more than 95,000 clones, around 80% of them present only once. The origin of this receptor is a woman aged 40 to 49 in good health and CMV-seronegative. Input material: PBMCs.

As DNA, the CDR3 is TGTGCCAGCAGCTTGGGGCAGGGACAAGATACGCAGTATTTT. It codes for CASSLGQGQDTQYF. The V call is TRBV5-5, the J call TRBJ2-3, with a tentative D call TRBD1 (6 bases). The CDR3 spans 14 residues. In germline, CDR1 is SGHKS, CDR2 YYEKEE (reference sequence). The V end was cut by 0 bases, the J end by 5 bases, with 10 bases between.